These 7 T cell receptor beta chains came from one sample sequenced in a study of PD-1 blockade in classical Hodgkin lymphoma. Method: immunoSEQ multiplex PCR; TCRdb's copy keeps in-frame clones and lacks some. The sample yields about 50,000 clones, around 74% seen once. Documented time point: cycle 4 day 1 (C4D1), after 6 weeks of nivolumab. Every patient relapsed after autologous stem cell transplantation, and brentuximab vedotin exposure varied. Sample: peripheral blood mononuclear cells (PBMCs), taken before the fourth cycle of nivolumab. These receptors originate from a human donor with classical Hodgkin lymphoma.

This clone turned up a few times. The rearrangement joins TRBV7-3 to TRBJ1-2; 8 nucleotides align to TRBD1. Per the germline V gene, CDR1 is SGHTA and CDR2 is FQGTGA. This CDR3 has 13 residues. With V trimmed by 2 bases and J by 7 bases, 3 bases remained unmatched. The CDR3 DNA sequence: TGTGCCAGCAGCTTACAACAGGGGGTTGGCTACACCTTC. It is translated as CASSLQQGVGYTF.

This sequence joins TRBV28 and TRBJ2-5, with 8 bases matching TRBD2. The CDR3 is 14 residues long. Germline V gene data show CDR1 as MDHEN and CDR2 as SYDVKM. V gave up 5 bases and J gave up 1 base; unmatched junction bases: 3. The CDR3 region is CASSIAGSQETQYF. The CDR3 DNA follows: TGTGCCAGCAGTATAGCGGGATCCCAAGAGACCCAGTACTTC.

The chain recombines TRBV6-1 with TRBJ2-7, with TRBD1 as a possible D gene (6 bases). From germline, CDR1 is MNHNS and CDR2 SASEGT. This CDR3 has 12 residues. V was clipped by 5 bases and J by 4 bases, with 9 bases between them. For the CDR3, the DNA is TGTGCCAGCAGTCCACAGGGTTACGAGCAGTACTTC. Its translation: CASSPQGYEQYF.

This clone was counted a few times. This chain links TRBV9 with TRBJ2-7, with 8 positions matching TRBD1. Germline lookup yields CDR1 SGDLS and CDR2 YYNGEE. The CDR3 length is 15 residues. V was pared by 4 bases and J by 3 bases, with 9 bases of the junction left unmatched. For the CDR3, the DNA is TGTGCCAGCAGCCAAAGACTGGACAGGGACTACGAGCAGTACTTC. Protein product: CASSQRLDRDYEQYF.

The gene calls are TRBV19 and TRBJ2-7, with D possibly matching TRBD2 (5 bases). Looked up from germline, CDR1 is LNHDA and CDR2 is SQIVND (reference sequence). The CDR3 sequence is 14 residues long. With 5 bases removed from V and 2 bases from J, the gap between germline ends came to 13 bases. The CDR3 DNA is TGTGCCAGTAGTCCTCAGAGCGGAACCTACGAGCAGTACTTC. Translation: CASSPQSGTYEQYF.

This clone was observed a handful of times. The chain carries TRBV29-1 and TRBJ2-3; TRBD2 aligns across 8 bases. Looked up from germline, CDR1 is SQVTM and CDR2 is ANQGSEA. This CDR3 is 15 amino acids long. Trimming removed 5 bases from V and 1 base from J; junction bases left unmatched: 8. DNA for the CDR3: TGCAGCGTTAAGGGACTAGATAGAGGCACAGATACGCAGTATTTT. This encodes CSVKGLDRGTDTQYF.

The gene calls are TRBV7-2 and TRBJ2-5, with D perhaps matching TRBD2 (7 bases). V lost 3 bases and J lost 5, with 25 bases in between. Germline V gene data show CDR1 as SGHTA and CDR2 as FQGNSA. The CDR3 loop spans 18 amino acids. CDR3 sequence reads: CASSFGGQGGRAGETQYF. As DNA, the CDR3 is TGTGCCAGCAGCTTTGGGGGGCAAGGTGGGAGGGCCGGGGAGACCCAGTACTTC.